These 20 T cell receptor beta chains were all obtained from the same sample, sequenced in a study of blood T cells in healthy people across ages. It was with a sample-barcoded 5' primer and a J-beta primer mix that a second PCR of roughly 6 to 12 cycles was run. TCRdb re-analysed the 5' RACE reads in MiXCR, keeping a single row per CDR3 protein. The repertoire holds roughly 720,000 distinct CDR3 sequences, with approximately 53% as singletons. The sequencing input was blood. The receptors were sampled from a man older than 75 in good health.

A few counts support this clonotype. CDR3 coding DNA: TGTGCCAGCAGCTTAGCCTCGGGACTAGGGGGCGCAGATACGCAGTATTTT. Its protein product is CASSLASGLGGADTQYF. The chain recombines TRBV7-8 with TRBJ2-3, with D possibly matching TRBD2 (8 bases). The CDR3 sequence is 17 residues long. The germline gives CDR1 SGHVS, CDR2 FQNEAQ. Trimming removed 0 bases at V and 4 bases at J, with 17 bases between. The complete variable domain, with remaining parts taken from reference TRBV7-8 and TRBJ2-3, reads GAGVSQSPRYKVAKRGQDVALRCDPISGHVSLFWYQQALGQGPEFLTYFQNEAQLDKSGLPSDRFFAERPEGSVSTLKIQRTQQEDSAVYLCASSLASGLGGADTQYFGPGTRLTVL.

The genes are TRBV18 and TRBJ1-2; no firm D call. In germline, CDR1 is KGHSH, CDR2 LQKENI. The V gene lost 3 bases and the J gene lost 6 bases, with 11 bases spanning the gap. The CDR3 spans 13 residues. For the CDR3, the DNA is TGTGCCAGCTCACCTCAGGACCATAATGGCTACACCTTC. Translated, it gives CASSPQDHNGYTF.

The chain carries TRBV5-6 and TRBJ1-2; 7 bases match TRBD1. V gave up 5 bases and J gave up 8 bases; unmatched junction bases: 15. This CDR3 is 15 amino acids long. CDR1 is SGHDT, CDR2 YYEEEE, per germline. DNA for the CDR3: TGTGCCAGCAGTCAAGGGACAGATCCTTGGGGAGGCTACACCTTC. Its translation: CASSQGTDPWGGYTF.

This sequence joins TRBV27 and TRBJ2-7, with D unclear. This CDR3 has 13 amino acids. Deletions cut 6 bases from V and 1 base from J, with 10 bases between. Looked up from germline, CDR1 is MNHEY and CDR2 is SMNVEV (reference sequence). The CDR3 region is CASSPVWSYEQYF. The CDR3 DNA reads as TGTGCCAGCAGCCCCGTTTGGTCCTACGAGCAGTACTTC.

The V and J genes are TRBV6-1 and TRBJ1-4; D unresolved. CDR3 size: 13 residues. Germline assignment: CDR1 MNHNS and CDR2 SASEGT. The V and J ends lost 2 bases and 5 bases respectively, with 6 bases between them. The CDR3 is CASSEIQNEKLFF. In nucleotides, the CDR3 is TGTGCCAGCAGTGAAATTCAGAATGAAAAACTGTTTTTT.

This clonotype was seen only a few times. The CDR3 nucleotides are TGTGCCAGCACCCCCCAGGGGGGGGCGGTCTATGGCTACACCTTC. Translation gives CASTPQGGAVYGYTF. The gene calls are TRBV6-5 and TRBJ1-2; 7 bases fit TRBD1. J lost 4 bases, V lost 7 bases, and 12 bases had no gene match. This CDR3 region has 15 residues. CDR1 and CDR2 (germline): MNHEY, SVGAGI.

This chain links TRBV3-1 with TRBJ2-1; the match to TRBD2 covers 15 bases. With V trimmed by 0 bases and J by 0 bases, 12 bases remained unmatched. This CDR3 region has 22 residues. The germline V gene has CDR1 LGHDT and CDR2 YNNKEL (reference sequence). The CDR3 DNA sequence: TGTGCCAGCAGCCAAGATACTGGCCGGTGGGGACTAGCGGGAGGCTCCTACAATGAGCAGTTCTTC. Residues: CASSQDTGRWGLAGGSYNEQFF.

This sequence joins TRBV20-1 and TRBJ2-3; 7 bases are a match to TRBD1. From germline, CDR1 is DFQATT and CDR2 SNEGSKA (reference sequence). There are 15 residues in the CDR3. The ends lost 0 bases at V and 3 bases at J; junction bases unmatched: 6. The CDR3, as DNA: TGCAGTGCTAGAGAGGCCACAGGGGTTACAGATACGCAGTATTTT. Translation: CSAREATGVTDTQYF.

The chain combines TRBV27 with TRBJ2-4; TRBD1 agrees at 12 bases. The junction had 15 bases not matched to a gene; V was cut back by 8 bases and J by 13 bases. Per germline, CDR1 MNHEY and CDR2 SMNVEV (reference sequence). The CDR3 is made up of 15 amino acids. The CDR3 loop reads CASAPLGQGANEQYF. The CDR3, as DNA: TGTGCCAGCGCGCCACTGGGACAGGGGGCAAATGAGCAGTACTTC.

For this clonotype: Mismatch with germline at one junction end may stem from a read error. The gene calls are TRBV2 and TRBJ2-6; either TRBD1 or TRBD2 may fit D (5 bases each). From germline, CDR1 is SNHLY and CDR2 FYNNEI. This CDR3 contains 16 residues. DNA of the CDR3: TGTGCCAGCCCTGAGGGGAAGCGCTCTGGGGCCGACGTCCAGACTTTC. Its protein is CASPEGKRSGADVQTF.

V is TRBV10-3 and J is TRBJ2-7, with D unresolved. V was clipped by 4 bases and J by 2 bases, with 9 bases between them. Germline values: CDR1 ENHRY, CDR2 SYGVKD. The CDR3 runs to 13 residues. CDR3 DNA: TGTGCCATCAGTGGGTTTGAGACCTACGAGCAGTACTTC. This sequence encodes CAISGFETYEQYF.

The chain uses TRBV9 and TRBJ2-4; possibly TRBD2 for D (5 bases). The germline V gene has CDR1 SGDLS and CDR2 YYNGEE. Trimming shortened V by 3 bases and J by 13 bases, and 23 bases separated the two germline ends. The CDR3 loop spans 15 amino acids. The CDR3 nucleotides are TGTGCCAGCAGCGGGGAAATCGGACTGGGTGAAGAGCAGTACTTC. Translated: CASSGEIGLGEEQYF.

This clonotype occurred a few times. The J gene is TRBJ1-6, the V gene TRBV12-3 or TRBV12-4, with TRBD1 matching 7 bases. There are 17 residues in the CDR3. The V gene end was trimmed by 6 bases and the J gene end by 8 bases; junction bases not matched to a gene: 16. This CDR3 reads CASRLFGYEGADSPLHF. The CDR3 DNA reads TGTGCCAGCAGACTATTCGGGTACGAGGGGGCTGATTCACCCCTCCACTTT.

This clonotype was counted a few times. V is TRBV25-1 and J is TRBJ1-6, with D unresolved. Germline CDR1 reads MGHDK; CDR2 reads SYGVNS. The CDR3 extends over 15 amino acids. Trimming pared 3 bases from V and 10 bases from J, leaving 16 bases between. The CDR3 reads CASSDTTGGGSPLHF. CDR3 in DNA: TGTGCCAGCAGTGATACAACCGGTGGAGGATCACCCCTCCACTTT.

V gene TRBV7-2 combines with J gene TRBJ2-1; D call uncertain. Trimming cost V 1 base and J 6 bases, with 7 bases left between them. CDR1 SGHTA and CDR2 FQGNSA come from the germline V gene. There are 13 residues in the CDR3. CDR3 sequence: CASSLVTSNEQFF. The CDR3 DNA sequence: TGTGCCAGCAGCTTAGTAACCAGCAATGAGCAGTTCTTC.

The chain combines TRBV6-6 with TRBJ2-2, with D tentatively TRBD1 or TRBD2 (5 bases each). Germline lookup yields CDR1 MNHNY and CDR2 SVGAGI (reference sequence). The V end lost 6 bases, the J end lost 5 bases, and 16 bases lay between the germline ends. This CDR3 is built from 15 residues. The CDR3 spells CASRPRAGGTGELFF. DNA of the CDR3: TGTGCCAGCAGGCCCCGGGCTGGGGGAACCGGGGAGCTGTTTTTT.

This chain links TRBV28 with TRBJ2-7; a weak D match, TRBD1 (6 bases). CDR3 length: 13 residues. Per the germline V gene, CDR1 is MDHEN and CDR2 is SYDVKM. Between the trimmed V and J ends, which lost 4 bases and 2 bases, there was a span of 9 bases. The CDR3 spells CASSSTGTYEQYF. The CDR3 nucleotides read TGTGCCAGCAGTTCTACAGGGACCTACGAGCAGTACTTC.

On this clonotype: Here the CDR3 omits its conserved ending phenylalanine or tryptophan, so a read error is the likely source. The CDR3 spells CASSLSHRETQYV. CDR3 bases: TGCGCCAGCAGCTTGTCCCACCGGGAGACCCAGTACGTC. V gene TRBV5-1 combines with J gene TRBJ2-5; D is unresolved. This CDR3 has 13 residues. Between the trimmed V and J ends, which lost 1 base and 5 bases, there was a span of 9 bases. Germline assignment: CDR1 SGHRS and CDR2 YFSETQ.

Only a few counts were recorded for this clonotype. V gene TRBV9 combines with J gene TRBJ2-7; 9 bases map to TRBD2. The CDR3 is 15 residues long. The V segment lost 6 bases and the J segment 0 bases; nucleotides outside the gene matches: 7. Germline V gene sequence: CDR1 SGDLS, CDR2 YYNGEE. In nucleotides, the CDR3 is TGTGCCAGCAACCGACTAGCGGACCCCTCCTACGAGCAGTACTTC. Translation gives CASNRLADPSYEQYF.

The chain carries TRBV29-1 and TRBJ1-3; D perhaps matches TRBD1 (5 bases). CDR3 length: 13 residues. Looked up from germline, CDR1 is SQVTM and CDR2 is ANQGSEA. Trimming removed 3 bases from V and 0 bases from J, with 6 bases in between. This CDR3 reads CSVDDSSGNTIYF. CDR3 bases: TGCAGCGTTGACGACAGCTCTGGAAACACCATATATTTT.